The 27 T cell receptor beta chains below come from one sample, sequenced in a study of radiotherapy plus CTLA-4 blockade in lung cancer. Only in-frame clones appear in the TCRdb table, and some are missing; sequencing was by immunoSEQ multiplex PCR. The sample carries 80,000 to 100,000 clones, 80% to 85% recorded once. The specimen comprised peripheral blood, sampled from a patient treated with radiotherapy plus ipilimumab. The receptors come from a human donor with non-small cell lung cancer who had a partial response to radiotherapy plus ipilimumab.

J is TRBJ2-1 and V is TRBV11-2; D call uncertain. The V gene's germline CDR1 is SGHAT and CDR2 FQNNGV. The length of the CDR3 is 15 residues. Trimming cost V 5 bases and J 3 bases, with 14 bases left between them. The CDR3 protein is CASSPEQSHYNEQFF. The CDR3, as DNA: TGTGCCAGCAGCCCCGAACAATCACACTACAATGAGCAGTTCTTC.

This clone came up a few times. The rearrangement joins TRBV28 to TRBJ1-1; 9 bases align to TRBD1. The germline V gene encodes CDR1 MDHEN and CDR2 SYDVKM. V dropped 5 bases and J dropped 5; count of bases not matched to a gene: 9. The CDR3 sequence is 15 residues long. CDR3 amino acids: CASSLETGGLTEAFF. The DNA for the CDR3 is TGTGCCAGCAGTCTAGAAACAGGGGGCTTAACTGAAGCTTTCTTT.

The rearrangement uses TRBV7-2 and TRBJ2-1; 12 bases align to TRBD2. The CDR3 spans 15 residues. The germline V gene has CDR1 SGHTA and CDR2 FQGNSA. Trimming took 4 bases from V and 9 from J; bases not matched to a gene: 7. DNA of the CDR3: TGTGCCAGCAGCTCCCTAGCGGGAGGGTTAATTGAGCAGTTCTTC. Translating it yields CASSSLAGGLIEQFF.

The J gene is TRBJ2-3, the V gene TRBV6-5; 9 positions match TRBD1. CDR3 length equals 15 residues. The V gene end was trimmed by 5 bases and the J gene end by 6 bases; junction bases not matched to a gene: 9. CDR1 and CDR2 from the germline V gene are MNHEY and SVGAGI. CDR3 protein: CASSPQTGGEDTQYF. DNA for the CDR3: TGTGCCAGCAGTCCCCAGACAGGGGGTGAGGATACGCAGTATTTT.

The chain employs TRBV28 and TRBJ2-7; tentative D call: TRBD1 (7 bases). Trimming stripped 2 bases from V and 2 bases from J, with 10 bases between. The CDR3 has 14 residues. Germline values: CDR1 MDHEN, CDR2 SYDVKM. The CDR3 DNA is TGTGCCAGCAGTTTAGGGGGGACAGCCTACGAGCAGTACTTC. Amino acids: CASSLGGTAYEQYF.

CDR3 sequence reads: CASSLAGQVNQPQHF. CDR3 DNA: TGCGCCAGCAGCTTGGCGGGACAGGTTAATCAGCCCCAGCATTTT. The chain has TRBV5-1 and TRBJ1-5; 8 nucleotides line up with TRBD1. V lost 0 bases to trimming and J lost 4 bases; unmatched junction nucleotides: 3. Germline values: CDR1 SGHRS, CDR2 YFSETQ. The length of the CDR3 is 15 residues.

This clone was seen once. This rearrangement joins TRBV5-1 to TRBJ1-1; 7 bases align to TRBD1. This CDR3 has 15 residues. Looked up from germline, CDR1 is SGHRS and CDR2 is YFSETQ. The V and J ends lost 5 bases and 1 base, in that order; junction bases with no gene match: 8. The CDR3 spells CASSLQGGQNTEAFF. The CDR3 DNA follows: TGCGCCAGCAGTCTTCAGGGGGGCCAGAACACTGAAGCTTTCTTT.

CDR3 in amino acids: CASSTPRLAGGEWADTQYF. The CDR3 DNA sequence: TGTGCCAGCAGCACCCCTCGACTAGCGGGAGGGGAATGGGCAGATACGCAGTATTTT. V is TRBV28 and J is TRBJ2-3; 14 bases are shared with TRBD2. The CDR3 loop spans 19 amino acids. From germline, CDR1 is MDHEN and CDR2 SYDVKM. Unmatched junction bases numbered 15, after V lost 6 bases and J lost 4 bases.

As regards this clone: The same CDR3 arises from other DNA sequences in this sample as well. The CDR3 nucleotides read TGTGCCAGCTCACCAACAGGTCAGAATCAGCCCCAGCATTTT. Translating gives CASSPTGQNQPQHF. This chain uses TRBV18 with TRBJ1-5, with D maybe TRBD1 (5 bases). The germline V gene has CDR1 KGHSH and CDR2 LQKENI. The CDR3 loop spans 14 amino acids. V was cut by 2 bases and J by 4 bases, with 9 bases left in between.

The genes are TRBV13 and TRBJ2-7; TRBD2 might be the D (7 bases). V shed 3 bases and J shed 2 bases, with 14 bases lying between them. This CDR3 spans 15 amino acids. Germline CDR1 reads PRHDT; CDR2 reads FYEKMQ (reference sequence). This chain's CDR3 is CASSFRGRGTYEQYF. As DNA, the CDR3 is TGTGCCAGCAGCTTTAGGGGGAGGGGGACCTACGAGCAGTACTTC. Filled out from reference TRBV13 and TRBJ2-7, the complete variable domain reads AAGVIQSPRHLIKEKRETATLKCYPIPRHDTVYWYQQGPGQDPQFLISFYEKMQSDKGSIPDRFSAQQFSDYHSELNMSSLELGDSALYFCASSFRGRGTYEQYFGPGTRLTVT.

The chain links TRBV7-3 to TRBJ2-1; D perhaps matches TRBD2 (5 bases). Germline V lookup: CDR1 SGHTA, CDR2 FQGTGA. CDR3 length: 15 amino acids. V gave up 5 bases and J gave up 8 bases, with 19 bases separating them. CDR3 sequence (DNA): TGTGCCAGCAGCCGGGATTTAATAGGGTCGGATGAGCAGTTCTTC. Amino acids: CASSRDLIGSDEQFF.

The rearrangement uses TRBV18 and TRBJ1-1, with 9 bases that match TRBD1. The CDR3 is made up of 15 amino acids. J was trimmed by 4 bases and V by 5 bases; bases with no gene match: 8. Germline-derived CDR1 and CDR2 are KGHSH and LQKENI. Here the CDR3 reads CASSRIDRGVTEAFF. The CDR3 nucleotides read TGTGCCAGCTCAAGAATCGACAGGGGGGTCACTGAAGCTTTCTTT.

The chain combines TRBV6-1 with TRBJ1-2; weak D call: TRBD1 (5 bases). Germline CDR1 reads MNHNS; CDR2 reads SASEGT. V was cut by 8 bases and J by 4 bases, with 17 bases left in between. The CDR3 covers 14 residues. The CDR3 region is CASVGPPQGYGYTF. The CDR3 DNA reads as TGTGCCAGCGTGGGTCCTCCCCAGGGCTATGGCTACACCTTC.

V gene TRBV29-1 combines with J gene TRBJ2-5, with D perhaps matching TRBD1 (5 bases). Trimming stripped 3 bases from V and 6 bases from J, with 17 bases between. Germline V gene sequence: CDR1 SQVTM, CDR2 ANQGSEA. CDR3 length equals 14 residues. The CDR3 coding sequence is TGCAGCGTTGAGAGTCGTCAGGGTTTAAAGACCCAGTACTTC. Its translation is CSVESRQGLKTQYF. Drawing the rest from reference TRBV29-1 and TRBJ2-5, the complete variable domain is SAVISQKPSRDICQRGTSLTIQCQVDSQVTMMFWYRQQPGQSLTLIATANQGSEATYESGFVIDKFPISRPNLTFSTLTVSNMSPEDSSIYLCSVESRQGLKTQYFGPGTRLLVL.

CDR3 protein: CASRRDRGLGTEAFF. For the CDR3, the DNA is TGTGCCAGCAGACGGGACAGGGGGCTGGGAACTGAAGCTTTCTTT. The chain recombines TRBV28 with TRBJ1-1; 12 nucleotides match TRBD1. V trimming: 6 bases; J trimming: 5 bases; junction bases outside the gene matches: 7. The germline V gene encodes CDR1 MDHEN and CDR2 SYDVKM. The CDR3 runs 15 residues.

J is TRBJ1-2 and V is TRBV30, with 7 bases that match TRBD1. V shed 0 bases and J 2 bases; nucleotides not matched to a gene: 6. CDR3 length: 15 amino acids. CDR1 is GTSNPN and CDR2 is SVGIG in the germline V gene (reference sequence). The CDR3 coding sequence is TGTGCCTGGAGTGTACTGACAGGGACGAACTATGGCTACACCTTC. Translating gives CAWSVLTGTNYGYTF.

The V gene is TRBV10-3, the J gene TRBJ2-7, with 7 bases lining up with TRBD1. This CDR3 contains 15 residues. Germline V CDR1 and CDR2: ENHRY, SYGVKD. V gave up 6 bases and J gave up 0 bases; unmatched junction bases: 8. CDR3 sequence: CAIRDQDRSSYEQYF. The CDR3 DNA reads as TGTGCCATCAGAGATCAGGACAGGAGCTCCTACGAGCAGTACTTC.

This rearrangement joins TRBV11-2 to TRBJ1-2; D gene unclear. This CDR3 is built from 13 residues. Germline V gives CDR1 SGHAT, CDR2 FQNNGV. V was trimmed by 1 base and J by 8 bases, leaving 11 bases between them. In DNA form, the CDR3 reads TGTGCCAGCAGCTTAGTGGCGGGTGAAGGCTACACCTTC. Its translation: CASSLVAGEGYTF.

This clone has only a few counts. V gene TRBV27 combines with J gene TRBJ2-1; 14 nucleotides line up with TRBD2. V was pared by 3 bases and J by 0 bases, with 7 bases of the junction left unmatched. Per the germline V gene, CDR1 is MNHEY and CDR2 is SMNVEV (reference sequence). This CDR3 has 19 amino acids. CDR3 region: CASSFPTSGRVSSYNEQFF. Here the CDR3 DNA reads TGTGCCAGCAGTTTTCCGACTAGCGGGAGGGTAAGCTCCTACAATGAGCAGTTCTTC.

The rearrangement joins TRBV2 to TRBJ2-1; 13 bases agree with TRBD2. The J segment lost 7 bases and the V segment lost 5 bases, leaving 2 bases of the junction unmatched. This CDR3 is built from 14 residues. CDR1 is SNHLY and CDR2 is FYNNEI in the germline V gene. The DNA for the CDR3 is TGTGCCAGCAGTTGGACTAGCGGGAGTAATGAGCAGTTCTTC. Translation: CASSWTSGSNEQFF. The whole variable domain, remainder taken from reference TRBV2 and TRBJ2-1, is EPEVTQTPSHQVTQMGQEVILRCVPISNHLYFYWYRQILGQKVEFLVSFYNNEISEKSEIFDDQFSVERPDGSNFTLKIRSTKLEDSAMYFCASSWTSGSNEQFFGPGTRLTVL.

The gene calls are TRBV5-1 and TRBJ1-1, with 11 bases identical to TRBD1. Per the germline V gene, CDR1 is SGHRS and CDR2 is YFSETQ. The CDR3 has 16 residues. Trimming removed 4 bases from V and 5 bases from J; junction bases left unmatched: 10. CDR3 in amino acids: CASSPGQGALGTEAFF. In DNA, the CDR3 is TGCGCCAGCAGCCCCGGACAGGGGGCGCTGGGAACTGAAGCTTTCTTT.

This rearrangement joins TRBV2 to TRBJ1-5; the D gene is possibly TRBD1 (6 bases). The CDR3 runs to 15 residues. V gave up 8 bases and J gave up 2 bases, with 16 bases separating them. Germline loops: CDR1 SNHLY, CDR2 FYNNEI. The CDR3 sequence is CASGKLRGGNQPQHF. CDR3 DNA: TGTGCCAGCGGCAAACTCAGGGGAGGCAATCAGCCCCAGCATTTT.

The V and J genes are TRBV4-1 and TRBJ1-2; a weak D match, TRBD1 (6 bases). Trimming took off 4 bases at V and 2 bases at J, with 14 bases between the two ends. CDR3 length equals 15 residues. Germline-derived CDR1 and CDR2 are MGHRA and YSYEKL. As DNA, the CDR3 is TGCGCCAGCAGCCCCCGGGCAGGGACAAACTATGGCTACACCTTC. As protein: CASSPRAGTNYGYTF.

The V gene is TRBV30, the J gene TRBJ2-7; 7 positions agree with TRBD2. CDR1 and CDR2 (germline): GTSNPN, SVGIG (reference sequence). V dropped 1 base and J dropped 0; count of bases not matched to a gene: 9. The CDR3 has 16 residues. CDR3 bases: TGTGCCTGGAGTGGCGGGAGACTAGTGAACTCCTACGAGCAGTACTTC. Translated: CAWSGGRLVNSYEQYF.

This chain links TRBV5-1 with TRBJ2-3; 7 nucleotides agree with TRBD1. Germline CDR1 and CDR2: SGHRS and YFSETQ. The length of the CDR3 is 14 residues. V shed 7 bases and J 1 base; nucleotides not matched to a gene: 6. CDR3 bases: TGCGCCAGCGGGCAGGGGGTAGGCACAGATACGCAGTATTTT. Translating it yields CASGQGVGTDTQYF.

In DNA, the CDR3 is TGTGCCAGCAGTGTTCGGCAGGGCCTTGGCGGGGAGCTGTTTTTT. This encodes CASSVRQGLGGELFF. The rearrangement joins TRBV2 to TRBJ2-2; a weak D match, TRBD1 (5 bases). Germline CDR1 SNHLY, CDR2 FYNNEI. The CDR3 is 15 amino acids. Trimming pared 4 bases from V and 7 bases from J, leaving 16 bases between.

This sequence joins TRBV18 and TRBJ2-1, with D possibly TRBD1 on 6 matching bases. Germline-derived CDR1 and CDR2 are KGHSH and LQKENI. Trimming left V 3 bases short and J 2 bases short, with 20 bases between. The CDR3 covers 18 residues. In DNA form, the CDR3 reads TGTGCCAGCTCACCTTATTCTCTCGGCAGGGACACCTACAATGAGCAGTTCTTC. This codes for CASSPYSLGRDTYNEQFF.